Listed below are T cell receptor beta chains from one sample, sequenced in a study of Graves' ophthalmopathy and Graves' hyperthyroidism. A single record per CDR3 protein comes from TCRdb applying MiXCR to the multiplex PCR reads. Of roughly 300,000 distinct CDR3 sequences in the sample, roughly 16% were seen once. The sample was peripheral blood. These receptors came from an adult man with Graves' ophthalmopathy. Each CDR3 is given with its conserved first and last residue. A D gene is named only where the DNA matches it firmly. Size is omitted from some rows. Given values are once, few, many or a class for expanded clones.

v_gene: TRBV3-1; len: 14; j_gene: TRBJ2-5; d_gene: .; abundance: many; CDR3aa: CASSQRPRQETQYF; CDR3nt: TGTGCCAGCAGCCAACGACCCAGACAAGAGACCCAGTACTTC
v_gene: TRBV3-1; len: 15; j_gene: TRBJ2-5; d_gene: TRBD1; abundance: many; CDR3aa: CASSQDGTGEETQYF; CDR3nt: TGTGCCAGCAGCCAAGACGGGACAGGGGAAGAGACCCAGTACTTC
v_gene: TRBV6-1; len: 16; j_gene: TRBJ1-6; d_gene: .; abundance: many; CDR3aa: CASSGPIRGSLMALHF; CDR3nt: TGTGCCAGCAGCGGACCGATTCGGGGGTCGTTAATGGCCCTCCACTTT
v_gene: TRBV6-5; len: 14; j_gene: TRBJ2-5; d_gene: .; abundance: many; CDR3aa: CASSNQGGGETQYF; CDR3nt: TGTGCCAGCAGTAATCAGGGGGGGGGAGAGACCCAGTACTTC
v_gene: TRBV11-2; len: 14; j_gene: TRBJ2-2; d_gene: .; abundance: many; CDR3aa: CASSLDREAGELFF; CDR3nt: TGTGCCAGCAGCTTGGATAGGGAGGCCGGGGAGCTGTTTTTT
v_gene: TRBV12-3/TRBV12-4; len: 14; j_gene: TRBJ2-5; d_gene: .; abundance: many; CDR3aa: CASSSWGGRETQYF; CDR3nt: TGTGCCAGCAGTTCTTGGGGGGGCCGGGAGACCCAGTACTTC
v_gene: TRBV12-3/TRBV12-4; len: 13; j_gene: TRBJ2-2; d_gene: .; abundance: many; CDR3aa: CASSFRRTGELFF; CDR3nt: TGTGCCAGCAGTTTCCGTCGCACCGGGGAGCTGTTTTTT
v_gene: TRBV2; len: 16; j_gene: TRBJ2-7; d_gene: .; abundance: many; CDR3aa: CASSARTGWKGYEQYF; CDR3nt: TGTGCCAGCAGTGCCCGCACAGGGTGGAAAGGCTACGAGCAGTACTTC
v_gene: TRBV28; len: 15; j_gene: TRBJ2-5; d_gene: .; abundance: .; CDR3aa: CASRPGGVGQETQYF; CDR3nt: TGTGCCAGCAGGCCAGGCGGGGTCGGACAAGAGACCCAGTACTTC
v_gene: TRBV28; len: 15; j_gene: TRBJ1-5; d_gene: .; abundance: many; CDR3aa: CASSLSGDGNQPQHF; CDR3nt: TGTGCCAGCAGTTTATCGGGGGATGGCAATCAGCCCCAGCATTTT
v_gene: TRBV20-1; len: 14; j_gene: TRBJ2-7; d_gene: TRBD1; abundance: many; CDR3aa: CSAPRQGFSYEQYF; CDR3nt: TGCAGTGCTCCCCGACAGGGATTCTCCTACGAGCAGTACTTC
v_gene: TRBV6-2/TRBV6-3; len: 13; j_gene: TRBJ2-4; d_gene: .; abundance: many; CDR3aa: CASSYSGRNIQYF; CDR3nt: TGTGCCAGCAGTTACTCCGGGAGAAACATTCAGTACTTC
v_gene: TRBV6-2/TRBV6-3; len: 18; j_gene: TRBJ2-5; d_gene: .; abundance: many; CDR3aa: CASSYSPTIDSVGETQYF; CDR3nt: TGTGCCAGCAGTTACTCCCCCACTATAGACAGCGTGGGGGAGACCCAGTACTTC
v_gene: TRBV4-2; len: 16; j_gene: TRBJ2-7; d_gene: .; abundance: many; CDR3aa: CASSQVFSQSGAEQYF; CDR3nt: TGTGCCAGCAGCCAAGTCTTCTCCCAGTCCGGGGCCGAGCAGTACTTC
v_gene: TRBV28; len: 18; j_gene: TRBJ1-2; d_gene: .; abundance: many; CDR3aa: CASSLSGLRGSENYGYTF; CDR3nt: TGTGCCAGCAGCCTCTCCGGACTGAGGGGGTCTGAGAACTATGGCTACACCTTC
v_gene: TRBV6-1; len: 15; j_gene: TRBJ2-5; d_gene: TRBD1; abundance: many; CDR3aa: CASSDPRTGQETQYF; CDR3nt: TGTGCCAGCAGTGACCCCCGGACAGGGCAAGAGACCCAGTACTTC
v_gene: TRBV7-2; len: 15; j_gene: TRBJ2-5; d_gene: TRBD2; abundance: many; CDR3aa: CASRRGGGVQETQYF; CDR3nt: TGTGCCAGCAGGCGGGGCGGGGGAGTCCAAGAGACCCAGTACTTC